This TCR beta chain was identified during a study of glioma-infiltrating T cells after dendritic cell vaccination. TCRdb keeps only in-frame clones here, not all; method: immunoSEQ multiplex PCR. The repertoire holds under 100,000 clones, with 70% to 80% as singletons. Trimming left V 0 bases short and J 4 bases short, with 13 bases between. CDR3 size: 15 residues. Germline V lookup: CDR1 SGHRS, CDR2 YFSETQ. None of the glioblastoma patients had an isocitrate dehydrogenase mutation. This clonotype was sampled from a human donor with glioblastoma. The sequencing here drew on blood, taken before dendritic cell vaccination. The chain carries TRBV5-1 and TRBJ1-1; D is uncertain. The CDR3 is CASSLDGRGSTEAFF. The CDR3 DNA sequence: TGCGCCAGCAGCTTGGACGGACGGGGTAGCACTGAAGCTTTCTTT. Drawing the rest from reference TRBV5-1 and TRBJ1-1, the complete variable domain is KAGVTQTPRYLIKTRGQQVTLSCSPISGHRSVSWYQQTPGQGLQFLFEYFSETQRNKGNFPGRFSGRQFSNSRSEMNVSTLELGDSALYLCASSLDGRGSTEAFFGQGTRLTVV.